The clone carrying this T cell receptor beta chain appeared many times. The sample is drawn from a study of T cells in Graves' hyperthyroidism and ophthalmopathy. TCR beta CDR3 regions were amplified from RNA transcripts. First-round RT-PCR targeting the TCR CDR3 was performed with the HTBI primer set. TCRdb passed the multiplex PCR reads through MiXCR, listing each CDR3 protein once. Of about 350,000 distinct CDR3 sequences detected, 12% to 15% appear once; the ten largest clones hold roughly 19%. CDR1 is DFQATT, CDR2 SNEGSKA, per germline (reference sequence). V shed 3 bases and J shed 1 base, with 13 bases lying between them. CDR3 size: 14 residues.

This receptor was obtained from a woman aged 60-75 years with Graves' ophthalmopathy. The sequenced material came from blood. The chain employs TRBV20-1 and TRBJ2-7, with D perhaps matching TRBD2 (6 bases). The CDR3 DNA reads TGCAGTGCTAGTGGAGGGGAGTGGTCCTACGAGCAGTACTTC. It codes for CSASGGEWSYEQYF.